A selection of T cell receptor beta chains follows, all from one sample in a study of cytomegalovirus exposure and HLA in healthy donors. The table came from immunoSEQ multiplex PCR; TCRdb's copy has only in-frame clones and leaves some out. There are about 140,000 clones in the sample; roughly 70% occur only once, and about 6.5% lies in the top ten. The sequencing input was PBMCs. These receptors all come from a man younger than 45 in good health and CMV-seronegative. CDR3s include the opening cysteine and the closing phenylalanine or tryptophan. A D gene is named only where the DNA matches it firmly. Some rows mark clone size as missing; the rest say once, few, many or name a class of expanded clone.

size	V	J	D	DNA	CDR3
-	TRBV25-1	TRBJ2-7	-	TGTGCCAGCGTCGAAGAGTTAACGCGGGAGCAGTACTTC	CASVEELTREQYF
-	TRBV19	TRBJ2-1	TRBD2	TGTGCCAGTAGTATAGACCCGGGGGGGGACTACAATGAGCAGTTCTTC	CASSIDPGGDYNEQFF
once	TRBV7-2	TRBJ2-1	TRBD2	TGTGCCAGCAGCTCGAAAGCGGGGGGGCATCTGTTTTCTTACAATGAGCAGTTCTTC	CASSSKAGGHLFSYNEQFF
-	TRBV7-8	TRBJ1-1	TRBD1	TGTGCCAGCAGCTTAGGACAGGGCATTGAAGCTTTCTTT	CASSLGQGIEAFF
-	TRBV19	TRBJ2-3	TRBD2	TGTGCCAGTAGTAGGACCGCCCGGACTAGCGGGCCCACAGATACGCAGTATTTT	CASSRTARTSGPTDTQYF
few	TRBV7-8	TRBJ2-7	-	TGTGCCAGCAGCCACGGGGTTTACGAGCAGTACTTC	CASSHGVYEQYF
few	TRBV4-1	TRBJ2-6	TRBD2	TGCGCCAGCAGCCAAGGGAAACTGAGACTAGCGGGAAGTGGGGCCAACGTCCTGACTTTC	CASSQGKLRLAGSGANVLTF
-	TRBV7-2	TRBJ1-5	-	TGTGCCAGCAGCTTTGGGGGGGATCAGCCCCAGCATTTT	CASSFGGDQPQHF
-	TRBV7-2	TRBJ1-2	-	TGTGCCAGCAGCCTTACGAGCTGGGGCTACACCTTC	CASSLTSWGYTF
-	TRBV7-3	TRBJ2-3	-	TGTGCCAGCAGCCCTCGAGGGCAGACGACTAGCACAGATACGCAGTATTTT	CASSPRGQTTSTDTQYF
few	TRBV2	TRBJ1-5	-	TGTGCCAGTGGGGGGAACAATCAGCCCCAGCATTTT	CASGGNNQPQHF
-	TRBV11-2	TRBJ1-2	-	TGTGCCAGCAGCCCGCAGCGGGGTATCGGTGCTGGCTACACCTTC	CASSPQRGIGAGYTF
-	TRBV30	TRBJ2-2	-	TGTGCCTGGAGTGTAACGGTGAACACCGGGGAGCTGTTTTTT	CAWSVTVNTGELFF
-	TRBV19	TRBJ2-2	TRBD2	TGTGCCAGTGGGCTAGCGGGGACCGGGGAGCTGTTTTTT	CASGLAGTGELFF
-	TRBV5-1	TRBJ2-1	TRBD2	TGCGCCAGCAGCTTGCGCGGGGGGCAGGTCGATGAGCAGTTCTTC	CASSLRGGQVDEQFF
once	TRBV5-1	TRBJ2-6	-	TGCGCCAGCAGCTTGGGACAGACGTCTTCTGGGGCCAACGGCCTGACTTTC	CASSLGQTSSGANGLTF
-	TRBV7-9	TRBJ2-1	TRBD2	TGTGCCAGCAGCCTCCTTCGCGGGGGGAACAATGAGCAGTTCTTC	CASSLLRGGNNEQFF
-	TRBV6-1	TRBJ2-7	TRBD2	TGTGCTAAGCGGGGGAAGAGGTACGAGCAGTACTTC	CAKRGKRYEQYF
-	TRBV4-1	TRBJ2-1	-	TGCGCCAGCAGCCAAGAACAGGGAGTAGACAATGAGCAGTTCTTC	CASSQEQGVDNEQFF
-	TRBV7-9	TRBJ2-6	TRBD2	TGTGCCAGCAGCTTAGTTGGGAGGGGTCCTGGGGCCAACGTCCTGACTTTC	CASSLVGRGPGANVLTF
-	TRBV7-9	TRBJ2-1	TRBD1	TGTGCCAGCAGCCCCGAGGGGGACAGGGGGCGAAATGAGCAGTTCTTC	CASSPEGDRGRNEQFF
-	TRBV28	TRBJ1-5	TRBD1	TGTGCCAGCAGAGTTGACAGGGTATCCTATCAGCCCCAGCATTTT	CASRVDRVSYQPQHF
-	TRBV30	TRBJ2-1	-	TGTGCCTGGAGTGTAATGGGGGGGGCGCAGCAGTTCTTC	CAWSVMGGAQQFF
-	TRBV5-1	TRBJ2-7	-	TGCGCCAGCAGCCCGAGACTACTAGCTGACGAGCAGTACTTC	CASSPRLLADEQYF
-	TRBV7-3	TRBJ2-5	-	TGTGCCAGCAGCTTAGGAGGTCTAGAGGAGACCCAGTACTTC	CASSLGGLEETQYF
-	TRBV28	TRBJ1-5	-	TGTGCCAGCACCACCCAGAACAATCAGCCCCAGCATTTT	CASTTQNNQPQHF
-	TRBV6-4	TRBJ2-2	-	TGTGCCAGCAGCACAGAGAACACCGGGGAGCTGTTTTTT	CASSTENTGELFF
few	TRBV15	TRBJ2-7	-	TGTGCCACCAGCAGAGATTATGTATCACAGGGTTGGCTGTACTTC	CATSRDYVSQGWLYF
-	TRBV9	TRBJ2-1	TRBD2	TGTGCCAGCAGCGTCCGACTAGCGGGAGGGCCCAATGAGCAGTTCTTC	CASSVRLAGGPNEQFF
-	TRBV30	TRBJ1-5	TRBD1	TGTGCCTGGAGTGCTTGGGACAGGGGGCAGGATCAGCCCCAGCATTTT	CAWSAWDRGQDQPQHF
-	TRBV27	TRBJ2-5	TRBD1	TGTGCCAGCAGTGGACAGGGAGAAGAGACCCAGTACTTC	CASSGQGEETQYF
-	TRBV6-1	TRBJ1-3	-	TGTGCCAGCGGAGGGGTGGGTTCTGGAAACACCATATATTTT	CASGGVGSGNTIYF
-	TRBV9	TRBJ2-2	-	TGTGCCGGCAGCGTAACGGGGCAGGGGCCCACCGGGGAGCTGTTTTTT	CAGSVTGQGPTGELFF
-	TRBV5-1	TRBJ2-2	TRBD2	TGCGCCAGCAGCTTGGAGGGTAGCGGGGCGGCGAACACCGGGGAGCTGTTTTTT	CASSLEGSGAANTGELFF
-	TRBV19	TRBJ1-5	-	TGTGCCAGTAGTAGGGGAGGTAATCAGCCCCAGCATTTT	CASSRGGNQPQHF
-	TRBV5-1	TRBJ2-1	TRBD2	TGCGCCAGCAGCTCAAGACTAGCGGGGGCAAATGAGCAGTTCTTC	CASSSRLAGANEQFF
-	TRBV5-1	TRBJ2-6	TRBD1	TGCGCCAGCAGCTTGGGGACAGGCCCCGCCCCTGGGGCCAACGTCCTGACTTTC	CASSLGTGPAPGANVLTF
-	TRBV7-2	TRBJ2-7	TRBD1	TGTGCCAGCAGCTCGTCCGGGACAGGGGGCATCGAGCAGTACTTC	CASSSSGTGGIEQYF
few	TRBV2	TRBJ1-2	TRBD1	TGTGCCAGCAGTGAAGCGGGGACAGGGGGTACCTATGGCTACACCTTC	CASSEAGTGGTYGYTF
-	TRBV7-9	TRBJ2-3	TRBD1	TGTGCCAGCAGCTTCTGGACAGGATCCACAGATACGCAGTATTTT	CASSFWTGSTDTQYF
-	TRBV29-1	TRBJ1-2	TRBD1	TGCAGCGTTGAAGGGACAGGGGGTTATGGCTACACCTTC	CSVEGTGGYGYTF
-	TRBV19	TRBJ2-7	TRBD2	TGTGCCAGCCGCGGGGGGCCGAGGAACGAGCAGTACTTC	CASRGGPRNEQYF
-	TRBV6-1	TRBJ1-6	-	TGTGCCACCTCCGGGAGCTCCTATAATTCACCCCTCCACTTT	CATSGSSYNSPLHF
-	TRBV7-9	TRBJ2-3	-	TGTTCCAGCAGCTTCACATCCTCCGCTAGCACAGATACGCAGTATTTT	CSSSFTSSASTDTQYF
-	TRBV6-1	TRBJ2-7	TRBD2	TGTGCCAGCAATAGGGCCCGGGGAGGGGCCGAGCAGTACTTC	CASNRARGGAEQYF
-	TRBV7-2	TRBJ2-2	-	TGTGCCAGCAGCTCCAGGGCGACCGGGGAGCTGTTTTTT	CASSSRATGELFF
-	TRBV18	TRBJ2-5	-	TGTGCCAGCTCACCACCGTCTCCGCGGCAAGAGACCCAGTACTTC	CASSPPSPRQETQYF
-	TRBV21-1	TRBJ2-2	-	TGTGCCAGCAGCAAAGGAGGGGTAGGGGGAAATAGAGCCGGGGAGCTGTTTTTT	CASSKGGVGGNRAGELFF
once	TRBV5-1	TRBJ1-1	-	TGCGCCAGCAGCAAGGGGACTGCCGCCGGGGCTTTCTTT	CASSKGTAAGAFF
-	TRBV30	TRBJ2-6	TRBD2	TGTGCCTGGAGTGTTCTAGCGGGGAGCTCTGGGGCCAACGGCCTGACTTTC	CAWSVLAGSSGANGLTF
few	TRBV7-2	TRBJ2-7	-	TGTGCCAGCAGTTTGGGAGGGGGGGGCGGTTACGAGCAGTACTTC	CASSLGGGGGYEQYF
few	TRBV2	TRBJ2-7	TRBD1	TGTGCCAGCAGTAGAAGACAGGGTTCCTACGAGCAGTACTTC	CASSRRQGSYEQYF
-	TRBV7-6	TRBJ2-7	-	TGTGCCAGCAGCAAGAGACAGGCGGACGAGCAGTACTTC	CASSKRQADEQYF
-	TRBV7-8	TRBJ2-5	TRBD2	TGTGCCAGCAGCTTAGGCTTGGCCGGGGGGGTCATGGAGACCCAGTACTTC	CASSLGLAGGVMETQYF
-	TRBV6-5	TRBJ1-2	-	TGTGCCAGCAGTTACCTACAGGGAACCTATGGCTACACCTTC	CASSYLQGTYGYTF
-	TRBV29-1	TRBJ2-1	-	TGCAGCGTTGAAGATCAGGACAAAGAGCAGTTCTTC	CSVEDQDKEQFF